The 2 T cell receptor beta chains below all came from one sample that was sequenced in a study of blood T cell repertoires in COVID-19. Method: immunoSEQ multiplex PCR; TCRdb's copy keeps in-frame clones and lacks some. This table holds about 81,000 clones, about 89% found once. Sequenced input: PBMCs or T cells enriched from blood (not recorded which). These receptors were collected from a woman aged 45-59 years with acute COVID-19.

This clone came up once. The CDR3 DNA reads TGCGCCAGCAGCCCTTGGACAGGGGATGGTCAGCCCCAGCATTTT. Translated: CASSPWTGDGQPQHF. V is TRBV5-1 and J is TRBJ1-5, with 9 positions matching TRBD1. Losses at the gene ends were 4 bases for V and 6 bases for J; bases not matched to a gene: 8. The CDR3 is 15 amino acids. Germline CDR1 and CDR2: SGHRS and YFSETQ.

The chain recombines TRBV7-3 with TRBJ2-2; possible D gene TRBD1, 5 bases. V was shortened by 8 bases and J by 0 bases, with 10 bases between the two germline ends. CDR3 length equals 14 residues. Germline CDR1 SGHTA, CDR2 FQGTGA. DNA of the CDR3: TGTGCCAGCTCCAAAGGGGCGAACACCGGGGAGCTGTTTTTT. Amino acids: CASSKGANTGELFF.